The next 10 T cell receptor beta chains were all read from a single sample in a study of identical twins' blood T cells. TCRdb called the 5' RACE reads again in MiXCR, with one record for every CDR3 protein. In the table there are fewer than 450,000 distinct CDR3 sequences, under 30% of which are singletons. The specimen was PBMCs. The source of these receptors is a woman between 18 and 50 years old in good health.

This clonotype has just a few counts. The rearrangement links TRBV11-2 to TRBJ2-3, with 9 positions matching TRBD2. Germline CDR1 reads SGHAT; CDR2 reads FQNNGV. The CDR3 consists of 15 residues. V trimming: 3 bases; J trimming: 2 bases; junction bases outside the gene matches: 3. This CDR3 reads CASSFIAGATDTQYF. CDR3 nucleotides: TGTGCCAGCAGCTTCATAGCGGGGGCCACAGATACGCAGTATTTT. Full variable domain (missing parts from reference TRBV11-2 and TRBJ2-3): EAGVAQSPRYKIIEKRQSVAFWCNPISGHATLYWYQQILGQGPKLLIQFQNNGVVDDSQLPKDRFSAERLKGVDSTLKIQPAKLEDSAVYLCASSFIAGATDTQYFGPGTRLTVL.

This clonotype appeared a few times. J is TRBJ2-3 and V is TRBV29-1; possibly TRBD1 for D (5 bases). This CDR3 contains 14 residues. Germline loops: CDR1 SQVTM, CDR2 ANQGSEA. Trimming left V 0 bases short and J 4 bases short, with 11 bases between. The CDR3 reads CSVEETGRSDTQYF. CDR3 sequence (DNA): TGCAGCGTTGAAGAAACAGGCCGCTCAGATACGCAGTATTTT.

This clonotype was recorded a few times. The V call is TRBV19, the J call TRBJ1-1; 7 bases are shared with TRBD1. Germline lookup yields CDR1 LNHDA and CDR2 SQIVND (reference sequence). CDR3 length: 14 residues. The junction had 6 bases not matched to a gene; V was cut back by 5 bases and J by 3 bases. Here the CDR3 reads CASSPDDRDTEAFF. CDR3 bases: TGTGCCAGTAGTCCCGACGACAGGGACACTGAAGCTTTCTTT.

This clonotype was seen many times. The V call is TRBV7-2, the J call TRBJ1-3; D uncertain. The CDR3 loop spans 15 amino acids. Germline V CDR1 and CDR2: SGHTA, FQGNSA. V lost 4 bases and J 0 bases, leaving 10 bases between the germline ends. CDR3 loop: CASSSPTISGNTIYF. CDR3 in DNA: TGTGCCAGCAGCTCCCCGACTATCTCTGGAAACACCATATATTTT.

This chain uses TRBV11-3 with TRBJ2-7, with TRBD1 identical over 7 bases. From germline, CDR1 is SGHNT and CDR2 YENEEA. V shed 2 bases and J 7 bases; nucleotides not matched to a gene: 11. This CDR3 is 15 amino acids long. DNA of the CDR3: TGTGCCAGCAGCTTATCCCTGATGACAGGGTTAGAGCAGTACTTC. Its protein product is CASSLSLMTGLEQYF.

Ten or more counts support this clonotype. The V call is TRBV20-1, the J call TRBJ1-1; maybe TRBD1 (5 bases). This CDR3 contains 11 residues. In germline, CDR1 is DFQATT, CDR2 SNEGSKA (reference sequence). With 8 bases removed from V and 4 bases from J, the gap between germline ends came to 11 bases. CDR3 region: CSKLGTTEAFF. CDR3 DNA sequence: TGCAGTAAATTGGGGACCACTGAAGCTTTCTTT.

This clonotype was observed a few times. This chain uses TRBV7-9 with TRBJ2-3, with D possibly being TRBD1 or TRBD2 (5 bases each). Trimming shortened V by 8 bases and J by 0 bases, and 18 bases separated the two germline ends. The CDR3 length is 16 residues. Germline CDR1 reads SEHNR; CDR2 reads FQNEAQ (reference sequence). CDR3 region: CASGMTSRESTDTQYF. For the CDR3, the DNA is TGTGCCAGCGGGATGACGAGCAGGGAGAGCACAGATACGCAGTATTTT. Variable domain in full (rest from reference TRBV7-9 and TRBJ2-3): DTGVSQNPRHKITKRGQNVTFRCDPISEHNRLYWYRQTLGQGPEFLTYFQNEAQLEKSRLLSDRFSAERPKGSFSTLEIQRTEQGDSAMYLCASGMTSRESTDTQYFGPGTRLTVL.

V is TRBV7-3 and J is TRBJ1-1; TRBD1 might be the D (6 bases). V was cut by 4 bases and J by 0 bases, with 12 bases left in between. CDR3 length: 15 amino acids. Germline lookup yields CDR1 SGHTA and CDR2 FQGTGA. The CDR3 loop is CASSYLGGMNTEAFF. The CDR3 DNA follows: TGTGCCAGCAGCTATCTAGGGGGAATGAACACTGAAGCTTTCTTT. Complete variable domain (other parts from reference TRBV7-3 and TRBJ1-1): GAGVSQTPSNKVTEKGKYVELRCDPISGHTALYWYRQSLGQGPEFLIYFQGTGAADDSGLPNDRFFAVRPEGSVSTLKIQRTERGDSAVYLCASSYLGGMNTEAFFGQGTRLTVV.

In this sample, this clonotype turned up a few times. The chain employs TRBV20-1 and TRBJ1-1; D is possibly TRBD1 (6 bases). Trimming shortened V by 0 bases and J by 4 bases, and 15 bases separated the two germline ends. This CDR3 region has 15 residues. Per the germline V gene, CDR1 is DFQATT and CDR2 is SNEGSKA (reference sequence). The CDR3 DNA is TGCAGTGCTAGAGATGGGGGCAGGGGAGGCACTGAAGCTTTCTTT. As protein: CSARDGGRGGTEAFF.

The V call is TRBV7-2, the J call TRBJ2-2, with D possibly being TRBD1 or TRBD2 (5 bases each). V lost 1 base, J lost 1 base, and 13 bases lay in between. The CDR3 sequence is 17 residues long. Germline CDR1 is SGHTA and CDR2 is FQGNSA. CDR3 in DNA: TGTGCCAGCAGCTTAGTAGGGACCACCTTGAACACCGGGGAGCTGTTTTTT. Its protein product is CASSLVGTTLNTGELFF.